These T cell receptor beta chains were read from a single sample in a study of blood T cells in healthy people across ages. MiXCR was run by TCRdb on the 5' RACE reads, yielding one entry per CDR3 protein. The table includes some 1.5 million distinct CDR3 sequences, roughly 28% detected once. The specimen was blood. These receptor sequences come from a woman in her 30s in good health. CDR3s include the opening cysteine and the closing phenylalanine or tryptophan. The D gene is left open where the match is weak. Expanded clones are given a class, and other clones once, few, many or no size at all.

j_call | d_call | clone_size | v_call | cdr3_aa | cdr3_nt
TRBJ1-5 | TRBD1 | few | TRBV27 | CASSPPGTGGSNQPQHF | TGTGCCAGCAGTCCCCCCGGGACAGGAGGCAGCAATCAGCCCCAGCATTTT
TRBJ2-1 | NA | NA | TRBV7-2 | CASSPLFPGALTNEQFF | TGTGCCAGCAGCCCCCTTTTTCCCGGGGCCTTGACAAATGAGCAGTTCTTC
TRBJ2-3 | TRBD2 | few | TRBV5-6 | CASSLGTGLATDTQYF | TGTGCCAGCAGCTTGGGTACGGGACTAGCGACAGATACGCAGTATTTT
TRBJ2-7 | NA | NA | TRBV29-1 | CSVGGAGEDEQYF | TGCAGCGTTGGCGGTGCAGGGGAGGACGAGCAGTACTTC
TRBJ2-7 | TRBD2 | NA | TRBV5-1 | CASSSRGLAGAGEQYF | TGCGCCAGCAGCTCCCGTGGGCTAGCGGGAGCGGGGGAGCAGTACTTC
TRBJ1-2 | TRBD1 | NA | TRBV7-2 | CASSSYQTGLTEGYTF | TGTGCCAGCAGCTCATACCAGACAGGGCTTACGGAGGGCTACACCTTC
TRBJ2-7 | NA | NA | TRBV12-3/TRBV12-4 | CVSSPTLQGYEQYF | TGTGTCAGCAGCCCAACCCTGCAGGGGTACGAGCAGTACTTC
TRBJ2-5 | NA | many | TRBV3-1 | CASSQKTAGSQETQYF | TGTGCCAGCAGCCAAAAGACGGCGGGGAGCCAAGAGACCCAGTACTTC
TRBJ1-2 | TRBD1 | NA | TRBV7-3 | CASSLTRTGVDGYTF | TGTGCCAGCAGCTTAACGAGGACAGGGGTAGATGGCTACACCTTC
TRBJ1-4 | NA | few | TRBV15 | CAISGGQFGEKLFF | TGTGCCATCAGCGGCGGACAGTTCGGGGAAAAACTGTTTTTT
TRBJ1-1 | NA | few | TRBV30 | CAWSRAGEAFF | TGTGCCTGGAGTCGGGCGGGTGAGGCTTTCTTT
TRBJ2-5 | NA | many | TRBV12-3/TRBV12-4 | CASSSLDRPETQYF | TGTGCCAGCAGTTCTTTGGACCGTCCGGAGACCCAGTACTTC
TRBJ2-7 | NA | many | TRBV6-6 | CASSPPGTGTHEQYF | TGTGCCAGCAGTCCACCGGGGACGGGGACCCACGAGCAGTACTTC
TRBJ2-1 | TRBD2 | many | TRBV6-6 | CASSYGTSGHNEQFF | TGTGCCAGCAGTTACGGGACTAGCGGGCACAATGAGCAGTTCTTC
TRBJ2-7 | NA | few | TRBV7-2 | CASSSPSHRGDEQYF | TGTGCCAGCAGCTCACCGTCTCACCGAGGCGACGAGCAGTACTTC
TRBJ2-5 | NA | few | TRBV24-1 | CATSASRETQYF | TGTGCCACCAGCGCGAGTAGAGAGACCCAGTACTTC
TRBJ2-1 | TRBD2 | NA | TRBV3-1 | CTSSQTLQLAGAYNEQFF | TGTACCAGCAGCCAAACCCTCCAACTAGCGGGAGCCTACAATGAGCAGTTCTTC
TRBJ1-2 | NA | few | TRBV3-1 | CASSQEGPDDGYTF | TGTGCCAGCAGCCAAGAAGGGCCGGATGACGGCTACACCTTC
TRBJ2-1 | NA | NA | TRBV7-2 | CASSLDSPGVSSYNEQFF | TGTGCCAGCAGCTTAGATTCCCCGGGAGTGAGCTCCTACAATGAGCAGTTCTTC
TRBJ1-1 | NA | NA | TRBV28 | CASIQWGREEAFF | TGTGCCAGCATTCAATGGGGGCGCGAGGAAGCTTTCTTT
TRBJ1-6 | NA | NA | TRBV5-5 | CASSWGREASPLHF | TGTGCCAGCAGCTGGGGCAGGGAGGCCTCACCCCTCCACTTT
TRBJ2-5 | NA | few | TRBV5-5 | CASSRVPQDTQYF | TGTGCCAGCAGTCGGGTACCCCAAGATACCCAGTACTTC
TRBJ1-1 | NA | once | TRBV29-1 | CSVQGRMNTEAFF | TGCAGCGTTCAGGGACGGATGAACACTGAAGCTTTCTTT
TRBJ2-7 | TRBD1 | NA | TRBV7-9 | CASSPTDRDEQYF | TGTGCCAGCAGCCCAACGGACAGGGACGAGCAGTACTTC
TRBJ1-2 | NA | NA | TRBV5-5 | CASSVDHLYTF | TGTGCCAGCAGCGTGGACCACCTCTACACCTTC
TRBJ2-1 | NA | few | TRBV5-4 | CASSPGTYTYNEQFF | TGTGCCAGCAGCCCGGGGACTTATACTTACAATGAGCAGTTCTTC
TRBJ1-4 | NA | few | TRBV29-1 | CSVEDRGGDNEKLFF | TGCAGCGTTGAAGATCGCGGGGGTGATAATGAAAAACTGTTTTTT
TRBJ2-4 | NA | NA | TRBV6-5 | CASSYSISGTDIQYF | TGTGCCAGCAGTTACTCGATATCAGGGACCGACATTCAGTACTTC
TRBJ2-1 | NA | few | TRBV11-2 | CASSDFREQFF | TGTGCCAGCAGCGACTTCAGAGAGCAGTTCTTC
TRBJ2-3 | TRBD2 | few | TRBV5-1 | CASSLGLAGVGRTTDTQYF | TGCGCCAGCAGCCTAGGACTAGCGGGAGTAGGGAGGACCACAGATACGCAGTATTTT
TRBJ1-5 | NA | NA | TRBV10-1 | CASSEGTFQPQHF | TGCGCCAGCAGTGAGGGGACATTTCAGCCCCAGCATTTT
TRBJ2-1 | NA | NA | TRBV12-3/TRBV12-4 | CASTPRAGEQFF | TGTGCCAGCACTCCCCGGGCTGGTGAGCAGTTCTTC
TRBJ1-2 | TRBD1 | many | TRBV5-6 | CASSFWTGGYHGYTF | TGTGCCAGCAGCTTTTGGACAGGGGGTTATCATGGCTACACCTTC
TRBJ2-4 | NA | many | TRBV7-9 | CASSLSTIQYF | TGTGCCAGCAGCTTATCTACCATTCAGTACTTC
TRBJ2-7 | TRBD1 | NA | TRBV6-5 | CASSDRGVAYEQYF | TGTGCCAGCAGCGACAGGGGGGTTGCCTACGAGCAGTACTTC
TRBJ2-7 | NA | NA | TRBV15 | CATSRGGGRRGGSYEQYF | TGTGCCACCAGCAGAGGAGGGGGTAGAAGGGGGGGTTCCTACGAGCAGTACTTC
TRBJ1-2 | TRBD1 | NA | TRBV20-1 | CSAGAGTVNYGYTF | TGCAGTGCTGGGGCGGGGACAGTGAACTATGGCTACACCTTC
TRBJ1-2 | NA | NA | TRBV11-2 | CASSRAGADGGYTF | TGTGCCAGCTCACGGGCAGGGGCCGACGGTGGCTACACCTTC
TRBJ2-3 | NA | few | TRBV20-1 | CSADALDTQYF | TGCAGTGCTGACGCACTAGATACGCAGTATTTT
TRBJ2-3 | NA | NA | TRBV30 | CAWSNQQGLLADTQYF | TGTGCCTGGAGTAACCAACAGGGTTTGCTCGCAGATACGCAGTATTTT
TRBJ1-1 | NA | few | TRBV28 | CAVGRDTEAFF | TGTGCGGTGGGCAGGGATACTGAAGCTTTCTTT
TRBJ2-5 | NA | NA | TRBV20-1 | CSARVGQRETQYF | TGCAGTGCTAGAGTCGGACAGAGAGAGACCCAGTACTTC
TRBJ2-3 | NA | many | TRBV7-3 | CASSLDGLNTDTQYF | TGTGCCAGCAGCTTGGACGGCCTAAACACAGATACGCAGTATTTT
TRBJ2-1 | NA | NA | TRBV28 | CASSLTINEQFF | TGTGCCAGCAGCCTTACAATCAATGAGCAGTTCTTC
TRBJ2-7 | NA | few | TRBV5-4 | CASSLGVGLMDYEQYF | TGTGCCAGCAGCTTGGGAGTGGGACTTATGGATTACGAGCAGTACTTC
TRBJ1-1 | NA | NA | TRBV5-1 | CASSLHGQPNTEAFF | TGCGCCAGCAGCTTGCATGGACAACCGAACACTGAAGCTTTCTTT
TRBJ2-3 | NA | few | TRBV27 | CASSFVGRTQYF | TGTGCCAGCAGTTTCGTGGGACGTACGCAGTATTTT
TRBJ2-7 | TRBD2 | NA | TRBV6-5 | CASSSPQPASGRINEQYF | TGTGCCAGCAGTTCCCCCCAGCCGGCTAGCGGGAGGATAAACGAGCAGTACTTC
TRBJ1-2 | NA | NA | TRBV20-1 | CSARHKGGNYGYTF | TGCAGTGCTAGACATAAAGGGGGTAACTATGGCTACACCTTC
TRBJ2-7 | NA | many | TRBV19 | CASSIGSLRGGSYEQYF | TGTGCCAGTAGTATCGGTTCGTTGCGGGGAGGATCCTACGAGCAGTACTTC
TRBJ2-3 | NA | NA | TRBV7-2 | CASSRFSARTDTQYF | TGTGCCAGCAGCCGGTTTTCGGCCCGCACAGATACGCAGTATTTT
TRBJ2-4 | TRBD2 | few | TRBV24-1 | CATSDSAAGGVLNIQYF | TGTGCCACCAGTGATTCTGCAGCGGGGGGAGTTTTAAACATTCAGTACTTC
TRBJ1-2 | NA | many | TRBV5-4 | CASVPGGTNYGYTF | TGTGCCAGCGTCCCGGGGGGCACCAACTATGGCTACACCTTC
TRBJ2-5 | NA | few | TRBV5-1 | CASSPSEGVETQYF | TGCGCCAGCAGCCCTTCGGAGGGGGTAGAGACCCAGTACTTC